This TCR beta chain stems from a study of cytomegalovirus exposure and HLA in healthy donors. Whole-study findings and limits: HLA allele associations emerged for under 20,000 TCR beta sequences in a later analysis, at 0.05 false discovery rate. In vitro experiments confirmed that a few CMV-associated chains were specific for CMV antigens.

A word on this clone: Its antigen is currently unknown.

The PCR made use of 60 Vbeta and 13 Jbeta primers. Libraries were prepared by immunoSEQ multiplex PCR; TCRdb keeps only in-frame clonotypes and omits some of them. This repertoire shows 100,000 to 150,000 clones, 75% to 85% found once; its top ten account for more than 1.5%. The V gene lost 5 bases and the J gene lost 8 bases, with 13 bases spanning the gap. CDR1 and CDR2 from the germline V gene are SGHDN and FVKESK. The CDR3 has 13 amino acids. Sequencing was performed on PBMCs. The source is a man between 18 and 35 years old in good health and CMV-seronegative. The gene calls are TRBV14 and TRBJ2-1, with D perhaps TRBD2 (5 bases). The CDR3: CASSYIVEDEQFF. CDR3 in DNA: TGTGCCAGCAGCTATATAGTGGAGGATGAGCAGTTCTTC.